This TCR beta chain was recorded in a study of blood T cells in healthy people across ages. Study results and caveats: Compared with aged donors, long-lived donors showed fewer expanded clones, suggesting selection.

This clonotype came up a few times. Its antigen is undetermined. The authors ran a second PCR of 7 to 11 cycles using a sample-barcoded 5' primer and a J-beta primer mix. One entry per CDR3 protein, called by TCRdb with MiXCR from the 5' RACE reads. The sample holds almost 1 million distinct CDR3 sequences, about 53% seen once. The CDR3 runs 16 residues. Germline V gene sequence: CDR1 MGHRA, CDR2 YSYEKL. Trimming took 5 bases from V and 1 from J; bases not matched to a gene: 10. Sequencing input: blood. The chain carries TRBV4-1 and TRBJ2-7; 8 positions agree with TRBD1. This receptor was obtained from a woman aged 60 to 75 in good health. The CDR3 loop reads CASSLGTGRGSYEQYF. The CDR3 coding sequence is TGCGCCAGCAGCTTGGGGACAGGTAGGGGTTCCTACGAGCAGTACTTC.